What follows are 5 T cell receptor beta chains derived from one specimen sequenced in a study of response to subunit inactivated influenza vaccine. MiXCR, run by TCRdb on the RT-PCR reads, gives a single entry per CDR3 protein. The sample lists fewer than 750,000 distinct CDR3 sequences; less than 15% were seen once. The specimen comprised PBMCs from blood, sampled 11 to 12 days after vaccination. Every receptor here comes from a middle-aged man who received an inactivated influenza vaccine.

The chain uses TRBV13 and TRBJ1-6; 8 bases match TRBD1. There are 19 residues in the CDR3. Trimming at V came to 4 bases and at J to 6 bases, leaving 17 bases not matched to a gene. Looked up from germline, CDR1 is PRHDT and CDR2 is FYEKMQ (reference sequence). CDR3 coding DNA: TGTGCCAGCAGCTCCGCCCATTTATCGGGACAGGCCATTAATTCACCCCTCCACTTT. Translation gives CASSSAHLSGQAINSPLHF.

The genes are TRBV7-2 and TRBJ1-1, with D uncertain. The CDR3 has 15 residues. V was clipped by 2 bases and J by 2 bases, with 12 bases between them. The germline CDR1 and CDR2 sequences are SGHTA and FQGNSA. This CDR3 is CASSLNWLSNTEAFF. DNA of the CDR3: TGTGCCAGCAGCTTAAACTGGTTGAGCAACACTGAAGCTTTCTTT.

This clonotype showed up just a few times. The chain joins TRBV6-2 or TRBV6-3 to TRBJ2-4, with D maybe TRBD1 (5 bases). V lost 8 bases and J lost 9, with 20 bases in between. This CDR3 region has 14 residues. Germline V lookup: CDR1 MNHEY, CDR2 SVGEGT. This chain's CDR3 is CASGPSRVLGIQYF. The CDR3 bases are TGTGCCAGCGGGCCCAGCAGGGTTTTGGGCATTCAGTACTTC.

This clonotype has only a few counts. This rearrangement joins TRBV21-1 to TRBJ1-1. TRBV21-1 is a known pseudogene. This CDR3 spans 13 amino acids. The CDR3 sequence: CASSTPLRTEAFF. CDR3 DNA: TGTGCCAGCAGCACCCCACTACGCACTGAAGCTTTCTTT.

This clonotype occurred a few times. The chain joins TRBV6-1 to TRBJ2-2; D is unclear. Per the germline V gene, CDR1 is MNHNS and CDR2 is SASEGT. There are 14 residues in the CDR3. V was clipped by 7 bases and J by 3 bases, with 12 bases between them. CDR3 sequence: CASTSPGHTGELFF. CDR3 DNA sequence: TGTGCCAGCACCTCCCCCGGCCACACCGGGGAGCTGTTTTTT.